The count of the clone carrying this T cell receptor beta chain is one. Its antigen is as yet unknown. The junction does not match germline at one end; this may be a read error. This sample was included in a study of EBV T-cell therapy then PD-1 blockade in nasopharyngeal carcinoma. Sequencing used immunoSEQ multiplex PCR; TCRdb keeps in-frame clones, though not all of them. The repertoire includes under 20,000 clones, almost 85% of them detected once, and more than 25% sits in the top ten. Treatment noted: AdE1-LMPpoly-expanded autologous EBV-specific T-cell therapy followed by anti-PD-1 nivolumab. This receptor was obtained from a man in his forties with nasopharyngeal carcinoma. Sequenced material: CD8+ T cells from blood, taken at approximately day 30 from a patient whose treatment included autologous EBV-specific T cells and nivolumab.

As DNA, the CDR3 is TGTGCCAGCAATTGGATCTCCTTAGCTTCCTCCGAGCAGTACTTC. It translates to CASNWISLASSEQYF. The chain couples TRBV28 to TRBJ2-7; D not certain. Germline CDR1 is MDHEN and CDR2 is SYDVKM. The CDR3 covers 15 residues.